This section outlines one TCR beta chain sequence together with its context. It may be a read error: a sequence one base away is much more abundant. The sample comes from a study of T cell repertoires in cytomegalovirus infection. TCRdb ran MiXCR on the reads and lists one entry per CDR3 protein. The sample consists of about 250,000 distinct CDR3 sequences, around 15% of them appearing once. This CDR3 spans 13 amino acids. Per germline, CDR1 SGHTA and CDR2 FQGNSA. V shed 5 bases and J shed 3 bases, with 11 bases lying between them. This TCR came from a human donor in good health (CMV status not recorded). Some clones in this sample may be carry-over from other donors' samples. The specimen was CD8+ T cells from PBMCs. The rearrangement uses TRBV7-2 and TRBJ2-7, with unresolved D. The CDR3 DNA follows: TGTGCCAGCAGCCCCCTTCATAACTACGAGCAGTACTTC. Its protein product is CASSPLHNYEQYF.